This TCR beta chain was recovered during a study of T-cell memory formation after mild COVID-19. The overall study: For the most part, TCR clusters were specific to one donor.

Study results and limitations: There were some responding clones in pre-infection memory, which suggested that cross-reactive memory had joined.

With regard to this clonotype: The antigen remains undetermined. A much bigger clone sits one base away, suggesting this may be a read error.

Barcoded TCR alpha and TCR beta cDNA libraries with UMIs came from 5'RACE using constant-segment primers. Using its own MiXCR run on the 5' RACE reads, TCRdb lists one record per CDR3 protein. This sample yields about 81,000 distinct CDR3 sequences, of which around 27% are seen a single time; roughly 39% belongs to the top ten. The CDR3 sequence is 13 residues long. The germline V gene encodes CDR1 MNHEY and CDR2 SVGEGT. This sequence originates from a man aged 18 to 35 who had mild COVID-19 (a few samples of this study predate the infection). Cell type and time point are not known. The sample comprised PBMCs or a T cell subset sorted from them (not recorded which). This chain joins TRBV6-2 or TRBV6-3 and TRBJ1-1; TRBD1 might be the D (6 bases). CDR3 region: CASGYRENTEAFF. The CDR3 DNA is TGTGCCAGCGGTTACAGGGAGAACACTGAAGCTTTCTTT.